These 19 T cell receptor beta chains share one sample of origin, sequenced in a study of yellow fever vaccine responses in identical twins (dated 2018 in TCRdb). Library generation was performed with RT-PCR. TCRdb names Illumina HiSeq 2500 as the instrument used. TCRdb reprocessed the public reads (quality trimming at Q25 with fastp, clone calling with MiXCR) and kept in-frame beta chains. Here each entry gathers all rows of one CDR3 protein and keeps the most common genes and DNA. This sample comprises around 6,900 distinct CDR3 sequences, 65% to 85% of them detected only once. The ten largest clonotypes hold around 3.4% of the sample. Sample: T cells from blood (PBMCs), unsorted or a sorted subset (not recorded which), taken before or after yellow fever vaccination (not recorded which). These receptors all come from a woman aged 18-29 years who received the yellow fever vaccine. Donor details come from another sample of the same person, matched by shared clones.

This chain connects TRBV11-3 to TRBJ2-1, with 15 bases matching TRBD2. CDR1 SGHNT and CDR2 YENEEA come from the germline V gene. Trimming cost V 0 bases and J 6 bases; bases outside gene matches: 0. The CDR3 is 16 residues long. The CDR3 DNA is TGTGCCAGCAGCTTAGAGGGACTAGCGGGAGGCAATGAGCAGTTCTTC. Protein: CASSLEGLAGGNEQFF.

J is TRBJ2-7 and V is TRBV2, with a possible D match to TRBD1 (6 bases). The CDR3 extends over 15 amino acids. The V end lost 6 bases, the J end lost 2 bases, and 17 bases lay between the germline ends. Per germline, CDR1 SNHLY and CDR2 FYNNEI. The CDR3 sequence is CASRAATGTTYEQYF. CDR3 bases: TGTGCCAGCAGAGCAGCCACCGGGACAACCTACGAGCAGTACTTC.

This clonotype has just a few counts. CDR3 nucleotides: TGTGCCACCAGCCCAGGGACAGACACCGGGGAGCTGTTTTTT. This encodes CATSPGTDTGELFF. The chain is built from TRBV24-1 and TRBJ2-2; 7 bases map to TRBD1. The V gene's germline CDR1 is KGHDR and CDR2 SFDVKD. The J segment lost 3 bases and the V segment lost 7 bases, leaving 4 bases of the junction unmatched. The CDR3 loop spans 14 amino acids.

This rearrangement joins TRBV11-1 to TRBJ1-1; TRBD1 agrees at 9 bases. The CDR3 has 14 amino acids. The germline V gene encodes CDR1 SGHAT and CDR2 FQDESV (reference sequence). J lost 6 bases, V lost 5 bases, and 7 bases had no gene match. The CDR3 sequence: CASSPGQGRAEAFF. CDR3 coding DNA: TGTGCCAGCAGCCCGGGACAGGGTCGCGCTGAAGCTTTCTTT.

V is TRBV13 and J is TRBJ2-3; D is undetermined. The V end was cut by 5 bases, the J end by 0 bases, with 6 bases between. The CDR3 runs to 13 residues. CDR1 and CDR2 (germline): PRHDT, FYEKMQ (reference sequence). For the CDR3, the DNA is TGTGCCAGCAGCCCCACTAGCACAGATACGCAGTATTTT. Its protein product is CASSPTSTDTQYF.

The chain employs TRBV20-1 and TRBJ2-1; TRBD2 matches at 12 bases. The ends lost 2 bases at V and 6 bases at J; junction bases unmatched: 5. CDR1 is DFQATT, CDR2 SNEGSKA, per germline (reference sequence). The CDR3 runs to 15 residues. The CDR3 reads CSARPSGGAANEQFF. The CDR3 region has the DNA TGCAGTGCTAGACCTAGCGGGGGGGCCGCCAATGAGCAGTTCTTC.

J is TRBJ2-5 and V is TRBV20-1; D is unresolved. The CDR3 totals 15 residues. Trimming removed 6 bases at V and 0 bases at J, with 17 bases between. Germline CDR1 and CDR2: DFQATT and SNEGSKA (reference sequence). The CDR3 coding sequence is TGCAGTGCCAAACTATACTACCGGGACCAAGAGACCCAGTACTTC. Encoded protein: CSAKLYYRDQETQYF.

As regards this clonotype: This sequence may be a read error, since a much larger clone differs from it by one base. The rearrangement links TRBV4-1 to TRBJ1-2; D is possibly TRBD1 (5 bases). The CDR3 totals 15 residues. V was clipped by 4 bases and J by 1 base, with 13 bases between them. Germline V CDR1 and CDR2: MGHRA, YSYEKL. CDR3 sequence: CASSPRTRDNYGYTF. As DNA, the CDR3 is TGCGCCAGCAGCCCCCGGACAAGGGATAACTATGGCTACACCTTC.

Only one count was recorded for this clonotype. This chain joins TRBV3-1 and TRBJ2-6; the D gene is possibly TRBD2 (5 bases). The V and J ends lost 0 bases and 0 bases respectively, with 6 bases between them. The CDR3 has 16 residues. Germline V gene sequence: CDR1 LGHDT, CDR2 YNNKEL (reference sequence). This CDR3 reads CASSQDGSSGANVLTF. The CDR3 DNA follows: TGTGCCAGCAGCCAAGATGGGAGCTCTGGGGCCAACGTCCTGACTTTC.

J is TRBJ2-7 and V is TRBV4-1, with no clear D. V was shortened by 0 bases and J by 0 bases, with 6 bases between the two germline ends. This CDR3 is built from 14 residues. The germline CDR1 and CDR2 sequences are MGHRA and YSYEKL. DNA of the CDR3: TGCGCCAGCAGCCAAGACAGGAGCTCCTACGAGCAGTACTTC. It is translated as CASSQDRSSYEQYF.

By share, this clonotype ranks as large. The chain couples TRBV14 to TRBJ2-3, with D possibly matching TRBD2 (5 bases). Germline CDR1 SGHDN, CDR2 FVKESK. This CDR3 has 15 residues. V was pared by 4 bases and J by 1 base, with 12 bases between. CDR3 coding DNA: TGTGCCAGCAGCCGCCCTCTCGGGGGCACAGATACGCAGTATTTT. This sequence encodes CASSRPLGGTDTQYF. The complete variable domain, with remaining parts taken from reference TRBV14 and TRBJ2-3, reads EAGVTQFPSHSVIEKGQTVTLRCDPISGHDNLYWYRRVMGKEIKFLLHFVKESKQDESGMPNNRFLAERTGGTYSTLKVQPAELEDSGVYFCASSRPLGGTDTQYFGPGTRLTVL.

The V gene is TRBV2, the J gene TRBJ2-7, with 7 bases identical to TRBD2. This CDR3 spans 15 amino acids. The trim removed 5 bases at V and 3 bases at J, leaving 10 bases unmatched. The germline V gene has CDR1 SNHLY and CDR2 FYNNEI. The CDR3 DNA reads TGTGCCAGCAGTCCTGGGACTACTGGACTCTACGAGCAGTACTTC. Translation gives CASSPGTTGLYEQYF.

This chain links TRBV4-1 with TRBJ1-2; D call uncertain. The CDR3 is 16 amino acids. V lost 0 bases to trimming and J lost 4 bases, with 15 bases between them. Germline CDR1 reads MGHRA; CDR2 reads YSYEKL. The CDR3 DNA follows: TGCGCCAGCAGCCAAGATGCGGGGAACAGTGGCTATGGCTACACCTTC. It translates to CASSQDAGNSGYGYTF.

This clonotype came up once. The chain joins TRBV10-3 to TRBJ1-4; D might be TRBD1 (5 bases). The length of the CDR3 is 15 residues. CDR1 is ENHRY and CDR2 is SYGVKD in the germline V gene. V lost 3 bases and J lost 4, with 12 bases in between. The CDR3 loop is CAISDLGTGNEKLFF. As DNA, the CDR3 is TGTGCCATCAGTGATCTAGGGACGGGTAATGAAAAACTGTTTTTT.

This sequence joins TRBV2 and TRBJ1-2; D may be TRBD1 (6 bases). Germline V gives CDR1 SNHLY, CDR2 FYNNEI. The CDR3 totals 12 residues. This chain's CDR3 is CAISRGAYGYTF. The CDR3 nucleotides read TGTGCGATCAGCAGGGGCGCGTATGGCTACACCTTC.

This chain uses TRBV13 with TRBJ2-3; 10 positions agree with TRBD2. V trimming: 5 bases; J trimming: 2 bases; junction bases outside the gene matches: 4. CDR3 length equals 15 residues. CDR1 PRHDT and CDR2 FYEKMQ come from the germline V gene (reference sequence). CDR3 in amino acids: CASSLAGAHTDTQYF. DNA of the CDR3: TGTGCCAGCAGCCTAGCGGGGGCCCACACAGATACGCAGTATTTT. Filled out from reference TRBV13 and TRBJ2-3, the complete variable domain reads AAGVIQSPRHLIKEKRETATLKCYPIPRHDTVYWYQQGPGQDPQFLISFYEKMQSDKGSIPDRFSAQQFSDYHSELNMSSLELGDSALYFCASSLAGAHTDTQYFGPGTRLTVL.

The rearrangement joins TRBV20-1 to TRBJ2-7; tentative D call: TRBD1 (6 bases). This CDR3 spans 14 amino acids. The V gene's germline CDR1 is DFQATT and CDR2 SNEGSKA (reference sequence). V lost 1 base, J lost 6 bases, and 16 bases lay in between. The CDR3 sequence is CSARGRGEHSEQYF. The DNA for the CDR3 is TGCAGTGCTAGAGGCAGGGGTGAGCATAGCGAGCAGTACTTC.

The rearrangement uses TRBV29-1 and TRBJ2-3; no reliable D call. The CDR3 sequence is 11 residues long. Germline CDR1 reads SQVTM; CDR2 reads ANQGSEA. V lost 5 bases to trimming and J lost 4 bases, with 7 bases between them. The CDR3: CSVSLPDTQYF. For the CDR3, the DNA is TGCAGCGTTTCCCTCCCAGATACGCAGTATTTT.

The chain joins TRBV19 to TRBJ2-1, with TRBD1 matching over 8 bases. Germline V gene lookup returns CDR1 LNHDA and CDR2 SQIVND (reference sequence). Trimming cost V 2 bases and J 0 bases; bases outside gene matches: 6. CDR3 size: 17 residues. The CDR3 region has the DNA TGTGCCAGTAGTATACGGTACAGGGGGAGCTCCTACAATGAGCAGTTCTTC. Protein sequence: CASSIRYRGSSYNEQFF.